The TCR beta chain under discussion was sequenced for a study of blood T cell repertoires in COVID-19. Overall study context: COVID-19 samples collected from the United States, Italy and Spain covered acute and convalescent phases.

Libraries were prepared by immunoSEQ multiplex PCR; TCRdb keeps only in-frame clonotypes and omits some of them. The data hold roughly 270,000 clones, with approximately 80% observed a single time. Trimming took 4 bases from V and 8 from J, leaving 10 bases between them. Germline V gene sequence: CDR1 LGHDT, CDR2 YNNKEL (reference sequence). The CDR3 spans 12 residues. The receptor was derived from a man in his forties who had been exposed to COVID-19. The chain has TRBV3-1 (or the pseudogene TRBV3-2) and TRBJ2-3; the D gene is possibly TRBD2 (5 bases). What was sequenced was PBMCs or T cells enriched from blood (not recorded which). CDR3 in DNA: TGTGCCAGCAGCCCCCCAGGAGGTACGCAGTATTTT. It is translated as CASSPPGGTQYF.